The rows below give T cell receptor beta chains drawn from one sample of a study of neurological immune-mediated disorders. From the 5' RACE reads, TCRdb called clonotypes with MiXCR, one entry per CDR3 protein. The table shows under 65,000 distinct CDR3 sequences, with around 24% occurring only once. The sequencing input was PBMCs. The receptors come from a man aged 60-69 years with HTLV-1-associated myelopathy (HAM/TSP). Both conserved end residues are part of each CDR3. For some rows the clone size is stated as once, few or many, or as a class when expanded; others skip it.

TRBV7-6	many	TRBJ1-2	CASSPGTGSGYGYTF
TRBV5-1	many	TRBJ2-7	CASSPGLAGRTYEQYF
TRBV29-1	.	TRBJ1-1	CSVDSNTEAFF
TRBV9	many	TRBJ1-5	CASSVDSGQPQHF
TRBV3-1	.	TRBJ1-1	CASSQYDRGGTEAFF
TRBV5-1	many	TRBJ2-1	CASSPRLAGNEQFF
TRBV12-3/TRBV12-4	many	TRBJ2-7	CASSLGGGLYEQYF
TRBV9	many	TRBJ1-1	CASSVLGTNTEAFF
TRBV7-2	.	TRBJ1-1	CASSPVGPEAFF
TRBV5-1	many	TRBJ2-1	CASSGGQGAREQFF
TRBV9	many	TRBJ2-1	CASSVVGTANEQFF
TRBV2	many	TRBJ2-7	CASSKGRASEQYF
TRBV7-9	many	TRBJ2-3	CASTYAGASTDTQYF
TRBV7-7	many	TRBJ2-7	CASSLAGQGYEQYF
TRBV6-6	.	TRBJ2-3	CASRNGPDSDTQYF